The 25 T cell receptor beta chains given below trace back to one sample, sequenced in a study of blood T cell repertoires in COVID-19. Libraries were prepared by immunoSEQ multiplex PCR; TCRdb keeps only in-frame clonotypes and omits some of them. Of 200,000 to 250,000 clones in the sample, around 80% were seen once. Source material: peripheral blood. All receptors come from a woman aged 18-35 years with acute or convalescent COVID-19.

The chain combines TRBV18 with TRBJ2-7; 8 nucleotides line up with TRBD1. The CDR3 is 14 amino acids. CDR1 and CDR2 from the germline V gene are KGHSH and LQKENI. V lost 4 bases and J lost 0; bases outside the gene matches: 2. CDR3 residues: CASSRQGSSYEQYF. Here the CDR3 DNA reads TGTGCCAGCTCACGACAGGGGAGCTCCTACGAGCAGTACTTC.

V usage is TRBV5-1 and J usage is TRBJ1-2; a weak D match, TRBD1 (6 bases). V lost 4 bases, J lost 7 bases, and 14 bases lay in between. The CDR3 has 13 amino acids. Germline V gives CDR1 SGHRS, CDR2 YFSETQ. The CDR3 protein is CASSITGTGGYTF. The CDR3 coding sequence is TGCGCCAGCAGCATTACAGGGACGGGTGGCTACACCTTC.

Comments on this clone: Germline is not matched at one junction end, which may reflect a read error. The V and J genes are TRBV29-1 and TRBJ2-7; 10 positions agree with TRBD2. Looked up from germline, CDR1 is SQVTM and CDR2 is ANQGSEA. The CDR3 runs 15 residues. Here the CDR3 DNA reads TGCAGCGTTGGCCTAGCGGGAGTATCCTCCTCCGAGCAGTACTTC. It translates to CSVGLAGVSSSEQYF.

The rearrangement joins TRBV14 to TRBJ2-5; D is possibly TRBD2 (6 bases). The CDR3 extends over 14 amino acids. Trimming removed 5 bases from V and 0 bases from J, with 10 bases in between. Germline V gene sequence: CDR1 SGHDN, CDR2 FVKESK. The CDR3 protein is CASSYRDYQETQYF. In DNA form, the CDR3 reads TGTGCCAGCAGCTACCGGGACTACCAAGAGACCCAGTACTTC.

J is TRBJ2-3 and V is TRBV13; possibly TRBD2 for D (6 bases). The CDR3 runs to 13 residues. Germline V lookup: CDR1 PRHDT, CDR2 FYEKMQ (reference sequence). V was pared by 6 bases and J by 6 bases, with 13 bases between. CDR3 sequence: CASRISGVDTQYF. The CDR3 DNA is TGTGCCAGCAGAATTAGCGGTGTGGATACGCAGTATTTT.

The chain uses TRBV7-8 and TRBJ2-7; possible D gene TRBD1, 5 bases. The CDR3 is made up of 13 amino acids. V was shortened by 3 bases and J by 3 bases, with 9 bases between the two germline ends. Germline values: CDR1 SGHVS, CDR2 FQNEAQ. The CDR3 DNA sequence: TGTGCCAGCAGCTTTGAGCAGGGCTACGAGCAGTACTTC. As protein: CASSFEQGYEQYF.

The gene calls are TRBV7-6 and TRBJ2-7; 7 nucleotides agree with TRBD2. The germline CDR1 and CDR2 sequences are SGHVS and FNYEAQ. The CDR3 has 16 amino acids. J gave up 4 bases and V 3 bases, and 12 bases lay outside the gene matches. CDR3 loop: CASSFNAGVPDYEQYF. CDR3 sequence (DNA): TGTGCCAGCAGCTTCAACGCGGGAGTCCCCGATTACGAGCAGTACTTC.

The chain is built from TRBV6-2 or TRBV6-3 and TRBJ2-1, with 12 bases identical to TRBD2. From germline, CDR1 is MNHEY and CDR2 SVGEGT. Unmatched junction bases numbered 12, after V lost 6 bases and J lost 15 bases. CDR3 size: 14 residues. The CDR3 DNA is TGTGCCAGCAGCCATGGGTGGCGGACTAGCGGGATGTTCTTC. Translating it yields CASSHGWRTSGMFF.

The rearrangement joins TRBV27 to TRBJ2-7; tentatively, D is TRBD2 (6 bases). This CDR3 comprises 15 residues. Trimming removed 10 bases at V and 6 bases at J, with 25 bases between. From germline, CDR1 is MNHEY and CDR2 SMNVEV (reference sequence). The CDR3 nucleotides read TGTGCCACCGGCACCAAGACTAGAACTTACTCCGAGCAGTACTTC. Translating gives CATGTKTRTYSEQYF.

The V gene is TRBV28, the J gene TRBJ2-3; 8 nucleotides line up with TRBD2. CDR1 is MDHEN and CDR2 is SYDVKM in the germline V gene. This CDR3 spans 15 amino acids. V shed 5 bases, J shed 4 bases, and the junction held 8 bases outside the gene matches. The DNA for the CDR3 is TGTGCCAGCAGTCCGAGCGGGAGTAGAGCAGATACGCAGTATTTT. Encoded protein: CASSPSGSRADTQYF.

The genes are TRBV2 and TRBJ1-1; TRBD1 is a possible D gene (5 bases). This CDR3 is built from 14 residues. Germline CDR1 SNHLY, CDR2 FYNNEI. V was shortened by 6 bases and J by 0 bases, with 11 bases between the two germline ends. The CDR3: CASSAEGVNTEAFF. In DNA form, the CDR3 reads TGTGCCAGCAGCGCTGAAGGGGTGAACACTGAAGCTTTCTTT.

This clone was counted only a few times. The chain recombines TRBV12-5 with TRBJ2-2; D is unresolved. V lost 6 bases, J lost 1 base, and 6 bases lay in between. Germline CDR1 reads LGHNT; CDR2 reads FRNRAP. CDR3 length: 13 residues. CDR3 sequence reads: CASGPWNTGELFF. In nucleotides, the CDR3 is TGTGCTAGTGGCCCCTGGAACACCGGGGAGCTGTTTTTT.

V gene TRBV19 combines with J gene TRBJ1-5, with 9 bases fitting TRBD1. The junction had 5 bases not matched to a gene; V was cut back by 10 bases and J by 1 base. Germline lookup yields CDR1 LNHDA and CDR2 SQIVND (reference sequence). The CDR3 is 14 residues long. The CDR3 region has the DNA TGTGCCACCGCGGACAGGGGAAGCAATCAGCCCCAGCATTTT. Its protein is CATADRGSNQPQHF. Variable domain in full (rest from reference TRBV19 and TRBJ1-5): DGGITQSPKYLFRKEGQNVTLSCEQNLNHDAMYWYRQDPGQGLRLIYYSQIVNDFQKGDIAEGYSVSREKKESFPLTVTSAQKNPTAFYLCATADRGSNQPQHFGDGTRLSIL.

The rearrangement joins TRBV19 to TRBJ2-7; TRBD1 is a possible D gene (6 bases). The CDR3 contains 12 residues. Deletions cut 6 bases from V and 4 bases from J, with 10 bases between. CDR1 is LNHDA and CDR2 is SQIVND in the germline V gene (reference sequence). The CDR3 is CASREQGYEQYF. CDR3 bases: TGTGCCAGTAGAGAACAGGGATACGAGCAGTACTTC.

The CDR3 coding sequence is TGTGCCAGCAGAGGGAGGGGCCGGCCCAGCGAGACCCAGTACTTC. Translated: CASRGRGRPSETQYF. The chain employs TRBV28 and TRBJ2-5; 7 bases fit TRBD2. CDR1 and CDR2 (germline): MDHEN, SYDVKM. V dropped 6 bases and J dropped 5; count of bases not matched to a gene: 12. CDR3 length: 15 residues.

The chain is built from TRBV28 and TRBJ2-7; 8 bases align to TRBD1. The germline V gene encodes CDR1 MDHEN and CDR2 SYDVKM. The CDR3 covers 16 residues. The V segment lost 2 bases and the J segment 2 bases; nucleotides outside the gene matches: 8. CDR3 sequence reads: CASSLAATGAAYEQYF. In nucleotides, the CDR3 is TGTGCCAGCAGTTTAGCGGCGACAGGGGCGGCCTACGAGCAGTACTTC.

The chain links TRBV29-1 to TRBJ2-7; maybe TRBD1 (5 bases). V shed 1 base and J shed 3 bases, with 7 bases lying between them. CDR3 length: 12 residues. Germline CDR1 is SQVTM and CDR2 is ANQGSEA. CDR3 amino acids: CSVEGDSYEQYF. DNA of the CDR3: TGCAGCGTTGAAGGAGACAGCTACGAGCAGTACTTC.

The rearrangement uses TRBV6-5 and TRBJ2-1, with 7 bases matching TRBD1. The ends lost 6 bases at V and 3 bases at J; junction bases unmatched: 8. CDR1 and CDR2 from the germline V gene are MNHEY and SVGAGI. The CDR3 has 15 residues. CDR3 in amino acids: CASRVGRTGYNEQFF. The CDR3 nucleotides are TGTGCCAGCAGGGTAGGAAGGACAGGCTACAATGAGCAGTTCTTC.

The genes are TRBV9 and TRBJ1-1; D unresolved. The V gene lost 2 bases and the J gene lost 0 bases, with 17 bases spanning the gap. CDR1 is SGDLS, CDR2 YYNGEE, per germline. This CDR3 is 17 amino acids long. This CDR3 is CASSVEVGSVMNTEAFF. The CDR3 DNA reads TGTGCCAGCAGCGTTGAGGTTGGCAGCGTCATGAACACTGAAGCTTTCTTT.

CDR3 sequence reads: CASTDRGFRETQYF. DNA of the CDR3: TGTGCCAGCACCGACAGGGGTTTTCGAGAGACCCAGTACTTC. This chain links TRBV2 with TRBJ2-5, with TRBD1 matching over 8 bases. Trimming at V came to 7 bases and at J to 4 bases, leaving 8 bases not matched to a gene. The CDR3 has 14 residues. CDR1 and CDR2 (germline): SNHLY, FYNNEI.

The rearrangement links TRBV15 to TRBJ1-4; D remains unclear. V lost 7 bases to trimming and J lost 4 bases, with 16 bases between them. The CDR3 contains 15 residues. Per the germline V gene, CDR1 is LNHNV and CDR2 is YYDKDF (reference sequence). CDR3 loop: CATTPGVTGNEKLFF. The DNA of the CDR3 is TGTGCCACCACCCCCGGGGTGACGGGTAATGAAAAACTGTTTTTT.

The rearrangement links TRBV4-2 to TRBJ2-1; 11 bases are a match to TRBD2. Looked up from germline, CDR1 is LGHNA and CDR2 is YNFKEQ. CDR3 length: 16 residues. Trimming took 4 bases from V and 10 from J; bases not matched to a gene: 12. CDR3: CASSPLGLAAGVEQFF. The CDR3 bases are TGTGCCAGCAGCCCGCTGGGACTAGCGGCTGGGGTGGAGCAGTTCTTC.

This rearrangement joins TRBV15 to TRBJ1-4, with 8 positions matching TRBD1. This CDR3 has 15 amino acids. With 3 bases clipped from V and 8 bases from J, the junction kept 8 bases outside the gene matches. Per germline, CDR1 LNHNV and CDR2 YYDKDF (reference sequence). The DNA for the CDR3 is TGTGCCACCAGCAGGGACCAGGGGGCGCGGGAAAAACTGTTTTTT. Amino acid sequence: CATSRDQGAREKLFF.

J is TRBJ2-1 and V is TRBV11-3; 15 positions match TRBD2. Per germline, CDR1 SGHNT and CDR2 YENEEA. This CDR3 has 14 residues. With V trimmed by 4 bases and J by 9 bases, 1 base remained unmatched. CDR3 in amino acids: CASSSGLAGGEQFF. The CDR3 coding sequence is TGTGCCAGCAGCTCGGGACTAGCGGGAGGTGAGCAGTTCTTC.

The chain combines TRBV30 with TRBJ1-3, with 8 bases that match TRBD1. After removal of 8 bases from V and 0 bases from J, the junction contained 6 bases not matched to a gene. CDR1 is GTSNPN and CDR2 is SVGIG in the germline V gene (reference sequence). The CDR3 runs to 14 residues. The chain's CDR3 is CAGKTGASGNTIYF. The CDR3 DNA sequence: TGTGCCGGGAAGACAGGGGCCTCTGGAAACACCATATATTTT.